This T cell receptor beta chain originates from a study of regulatory T cells in long-lasting Graves disease. Points from the study as a whole: Under persistent disease, TRBV28, TRBJ1-2 and TRBJ2-5 were used preferentially.

The time point was: persistent/refractory GD, antithyroid drugs over 5 years with positive TRAb. RNA from PBMCs was the source of the TCR library. This clonotype was seen a few times. Its antigen is still unknown. Germline V lookup: CDR1 DFQATT, CDR2 SNEGSKA (reference sequence). The CDR3 sequence is 12 residues long. V lost 6 bases, J lost 4 bases, and 13 bases lay in between. Arm-PCR with iRepertoire HTBI primers amplified the CDR3 regions for these TCR beta libraries. TCRdb used MiXCR to reprocess the multiplex PCR reads, holding one entry per CDR3 protein. The data show 500,000 to 800,000 distinct CDR3 sequences, 25% to 30% seen once.

This sequence was found in a female donor with Graves disease. This chain uses TRBV20-1 with TRBJ2-7; weak D call: TRBD2 (6 bases). Sequenced here: peripheral blood mononuclear cells (PBMCs), sampled when the disease was refractory, from a patient treated with antithyroid drugs. The CDR3 DNA follows: TGCAGTGCCCGCATAGCGGAATACGAGCAGTACTTC. It translates to CSARIAEYEQYF.